This TCR beta chain stems from a study of T cells after yellow fever vaccination. Broader study findings: Contaminants from the bulk population, in the form of abundant clonotypes, could be found in FACS-sorted repertoires. After the booster, approximately 96% of CD4 and more than 75% of CD8 primary-response clones were re-detected.

As concerns this clonotype: Its antigen is undetermined.

J gave up 6 bases and V 7 bases, and 7 bases lay outside the gene matches. Germline V lookup: CDR1 SGHVS, CDR2 FQNEAQ. There are 13 residues in the CDR3. UMIs and a universal primer site were added when TCR cDNA was made by 5'RACE template switching. MiXCR was run by TCRdb on the 5' RACE reads, yielding one entry per CDR3 protein. In the table there are tens of thousands of distinct CDR3 sequences, about 7.7% of which are singletons. The TCR was taken from a man aged 25 to 45 who received the YFV17D yellow fever vaccine. V gene TRBV7-8 combines with J gene TRBJ2-3; 7 bases align to TRBD1. Sequenced here: CD8+ T cells sorted from PBMCs, sampled on the day of the yellow fever booster vaccination. This chain's CDR3 is CASTAGGWDTQYF. CDR3 coding DNA: TGTGCCAGCACTGCAGGGGGTTGGGATACGCAGTATTTT.